This paragraph covers one T cell receptor beta chain sequence. Additional DNA sequences in this sample encode the identical CDR3. Using immunoSEQ multiplex PCR, the repertoire was profiled, and TCRdb retains in-frame clones only, with some absent. Of some 250,000 clones in the sample, 70% to 90% were seen once. The data were taken from a study of blood T cell repertoires in COVID-19. Across the whole study: COVID-19 samples collected from the United States, Italy and Spain covered acute and convalescent phases. PBMCs, B-cell-depleted T cells, or T cells provided the cDNA or gDNA that made up the material.

The CDR3 extends over 12 amino acids. Germline V lookup: CDR1 MNHEY, CDR2 SMNVEV (reference sequence). V shed 5 bases and J shed 1 base, with 5 bases lying between them. The sequenced material came from peripheral blood. V usage is TRBV27 and J usage is TRBJ1-1; possible D gene TRBD1, 5 bases. The receptor was isolated from a human donor in a cohort sampled during active COVID-19. In DNA form, the CDR3 reads TGTGCCAGCAGTACAGGGAACACTGAAGCTTTCTTT. Its translation is CASSTGNTEAFF.